This T cell receptor (beta chain) came from a study of brain T cells in children with intractable seizures. Regarding the study as a whole: Absence of clones before surgery may stem from lower sequencing depth. Only CDR3 sequence similarity suggested viral specificity, without known HCMV serostatus.

Regarding this clone: Its antigen is unknown.

This CDR3 has 15 residues. Germline V gives CDR1 SNHLY, CDR2 FYNNEI. The V gene lost 1 base and the J gene lost 0 bases, with 9 bases spanning the gap. The time point denotes: blood from clinic visit 5 months post-surgery; TSC patient then seizure free. The sequenced cases were selected for having the highest brain T cell transcript signatures. Patients received at least one anti-epileptic drug before surgery. Sequencing used immunoSEQ multiplex PCR; TCRdb keeps in-frame clones, though not all of them. Among under 400,000 clones listed, approximately 93% were seen once. The chain employs TRBV2 and TRBJ1-1, with a weak D call TRBD1 (5 bases). The source material was peripheral blood, sampled around 5 months after surgery. The sequence derives from a boy younger than two with tuberous sclerosis and intractable seizures. The CDR3 DNA follows: TGTGCCAGCAGTGAAGGGCAGGGTGTGAACACTGAAGCTTTCTTT. As protein: CASSEGQGVNTEAFF.